This TCR beta chain was found in a study of shared clonotypes between healthy human individuals. Findings and caveats of the study: Donors were few, which limited the genetic and exposure-history diversity represented. A handful of donors had around 5.2% of their naive CD4 clonotypes in common.

The CDR3 totals 15 residues. V lost 1 base and J lost 5; bases outside the gene matches: 3. Per germline, CDR1 SEHNR and CDR2 FQNEAQ (reference sequence). This clone appeared a few times. Its antigen is as yet unknown. The assay was immunoSEQ multiplex PCR, and TCRdb's table has in-frame clones only and misses some. The data show over a million clones, more than 75% seen once. V is TRBV7-9 and J is TRBJ1-4, with TRBD1 identical over 8 bases. The TCR sequence derives from a man aged 18 to 30 in good health. Some clones in this sample may be carry-over from other donors' samples. The sequenced sample consisted of memory CD4+ T cells from PBMCs. As for subset: CD45RA-negative fraction. The CDR3 DNA sequence: TGTGCCAGCAGCTTAGTGACAGGGGAAAATGAAAAACTGTTTTTT. Its translation is CASSLVTGENEKLFF.